The source of this T cell receptor (beta chain) is a study of immune cell composition in non-small cell lung cancer. Produced via immunoSEQ multiplex PCR; TCRdb's table is partial and in-frame only. Among about 16,000 clones, 77% were seen once, and the ten largest hold 7.5% to 10%. The normal lung sample lay at least 3 cm, and maximally far, from the tumour. CDR3 length equals 15 residues. Trimming stripped 0 bases from V and 4 bases from J, with 12 bases between. Germline V gene data show CDR1 as WSHSY and CDR2 as SAAADI. Worth noting for this clone: The antigen remains undetermined.

Findings and limits, study-wide: Squamous carcinomas (roughly 80%) more often had tumour-associated clones >0.5% than adenocarcinomas (roughly 33%). TIL tumour reactivity correlated with maximal tumour-associated clone frequency in adenocarcinoma.

This sample was shared with a second study, whose subject was CD4 T cells in lung cancer. That investigation notes: Donors, mostly former smokers, were 60 to 69 at blood donation. Some patients had received nivolumab or pembrolizumab before giving blood.

The receptor was isolated from a human donor with non-small cell lung cancer. Sequenced material: non-adjacent lung tissue. The chain links TRBV10-2 to TRBJ1-1; D might be TRBD1 (5 bases). The CDR3 loop reads CASSESGGLGTEAFF. As DNA, the CDR3 is TGCGCCAGCAGTGAGTCTGGGGGATTGGGCACTGAAGCTTTCTTT.